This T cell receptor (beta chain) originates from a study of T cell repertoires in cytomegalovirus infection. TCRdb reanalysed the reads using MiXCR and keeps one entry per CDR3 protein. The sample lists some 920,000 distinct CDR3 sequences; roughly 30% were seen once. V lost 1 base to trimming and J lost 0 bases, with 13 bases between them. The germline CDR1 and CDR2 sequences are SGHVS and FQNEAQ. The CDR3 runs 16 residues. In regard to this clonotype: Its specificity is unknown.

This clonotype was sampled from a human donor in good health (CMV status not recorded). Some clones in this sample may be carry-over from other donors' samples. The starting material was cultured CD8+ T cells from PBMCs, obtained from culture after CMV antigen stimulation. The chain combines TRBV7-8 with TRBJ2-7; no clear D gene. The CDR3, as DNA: TGTGCCAGCAGCTTAGTCTGGAGAGAGAGCTCCTACGAGCAGTACGTC. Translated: CASSLVWRESSYEQYV.